The entry that follows covers one T cell receptor beta chain sequence. Antigen: not known. This record comes from a study of T cell responses to AZD1222 COVID-19 vaccine. Points from the study as a whole: Clonal diversity may have been underestimated, and the donors were mostly white British, with more females than males.

This table comes from immunoSEQ multiplex PCR, and its TCRdb copy is limited to in-frame clones, with some not included. The sample lists 150,000 or so clones; roughly 85% were seen once. Per germline, CDR1 MNHEY and CDR2 SVGAGI. The CDR3 has 15 residues. Between the trimmed V and J ends, which lost 4 bases and 4 bases, there was a span of 15 bases. The clonotype was recovered from an adult in good health. The chain employs TRBV6-5 and TRBJ2-3; possibly TRBD1 or TRBD2 for D (5 bases each). Material: peripheral blood, obtained on day 0 of AZD1222 vaccination. CDR3 residues: CASSWLGASPDTQYF. CDR3 nucleotides: TGTGCCAGCAGTTGGCTCGGGGCTTCCCCAGATACGCAGTATTTT.